These T cell receptor beta chains were read from a single sample in a study of beta chain features in type 1 diabetes. Sequencing used immunoSEQ multiplex PCR; TCRdb keeps in-frame clones, though not all of them. The sample carries about 370,000 clones, 8% to 10% recorded once. Sequencing input: central memory CD4+ T cells from blood. These receptors all stem from a man between 25 and 39 years old with type 1 diabetes. Each CDR3 is given with its conserved first and last residue. The D gene is left open where the match is weak. For some rows the clone size is stated as once, few or many, or as a class when expanded; others skip it.

>.|few|TRBJ2-7|15|TRBV14
CASSQGGARGHEQYF
TGTGCCAGCAGCCAAGGAGGGGCCAGGGGCCACGAGCAGTACTTC
>TRBD2|few|TRBJ2-3|13|TRBV4-3
CASKAGGTDTQYF
TGCGCCAGCAAAGCGGGAGGTACAGATACGCAGTATTTT
>.|.|TRBJ2-4|13|TRBV11-2
CASSLEGGSIQYF
TGTGCCAGCAGCTTAGAGGGGGGAAGCATTCAGTACTTC
>.|few|TRBJ1-1|13|TRBV11-2
CASSLLGNTEAFF
TGTGCCAGCAGCTTATTGGGGAACACTGAAGCTTTCTTT
>TRBD1|.|TRBJ2-7|15|TRBV10-3
CAISRTGQGSYEQYF
TGTGCCATCAGTCGAACGGGACAGGGTTCCTACGAGCAGTACTTC
>.|.|TRBJ1-5|15|TRBV6-5
CASSFSLFSSQPQHF
TGTGCCAGCAGTTTTTCCTTATTCTCCTCTCAGCCCCAGCATTTT
>.|few|TRBJ2-2|13|TRBV7-9
CASSLKRAGELFF
TGTGCCAGCAGCTTAAAAAGGGCCGGGGAGCTGTTTTTT
>.|.|TRBJ1-5|14|TRBV7-2
CASSVTGLGQPQHF
TGTGCCAGCAGCGTTACAGGGTTAGGTCAGCCCCAGCATTTT
>.|.|TRBJ2-3|13|TRBV5-1
CASSFNLADTQYF
TGCGCCAGCAGCTTTAACCTGGCAGATACGCAGTATTTT
>.|.|TRBJ1-5|15|TRBV29-1
CSAADQGSGNQPQHF
TGCAGCGCTGCCGATCAGGGGAGCGGCAATCAGCCCCAGCATTTT
>.|few|TRBJ2-2|15|TRBV29-1
CSVEDSLKNTGELFF
TGCAGCGTTGAAGACAGTCTAAAGAACACCGGGGAGCTGTTTTTT
>.|many|TRBJ2-1|15|TRBV28
CASSLGGGRYNEQFF
TGTGCCAGCAGTTTAGGAGGGGGGAGGTACAATGAGCAGTTCTTC
>.|.|TRBJ2-3|16|TRBV9
CASSVDGGHNTDTQYF
TGTGCCAGCAGCGTAGATGGGGGGCATAACACAGATACGCAGTATTTT
>.|.|TRBJ1-3|15|TRBV18
CASSQGSPPGNTIYF
TGTGCCAGCTCACAGGGGTCTCCCCCTGGAAACACCATATATTTT